Included here is one T cell receptor (beta chain) sequence, with context. This specimen includes other DNA sequences encoding the same CDR3. This CDR3 has 15 residues. Germline V gene data show CDR1 as MRHNA and CDR2 as SNTAGT. After removal of 3 bases from V and 6 bases from J, the junction contained 9 bases not matched to a gene. These data belong to a study of OX40 agonist ivuxolimab in advanced cancers. TCRdb's copy holds only in-frame clones and misses some; the assay was immunoSEQ multiplex PCR. Altogether tens of thousands of clones are present, roughly 93% being singletons, with the ten largest covering approximately 0.3%.

Sequenced here: CD4+ or CD8+ T cells sorted from blood, sampled in a trial of the OX40 agonist ivuxolimab. This receptor was taken from an adult with an advanced solid tumor such as melanoma, head and neck, liver or kidney cancer. The V call is TRBV6-4, the J call TRBJ2-7, with 9 bases lining up with TRBD2. The chain's CDR3 is CASSEEAGGPGEQYF. In DNA form, the CDR3 reads TGTGCCAGCAGTGAAGAGGCGGGAGGGCCGGGCGAGCAGTACTTC.